This T cell receptor (beta chain) is drawn from a study of tumor-infiltrating lymphocytes in primary liver carcinoma listed by TCRdb under 2017. Regarding the study in general: Of the five patients, three men and two women aged 30 to 69 years, four had hepatocellular carcinoma and one had combined HCC and intrahepatic cholangiocarcinoma. The five patients had tumors staged T1-T3 N0M0, with maximum diameters ranging from roughly 4.2 to 11 cm. Each sample produced roughly 3.65 to 8 million productive TCRbeta reads, and read depth showed no significant difference between tissue types. Across five regions of each liver tumor, along with adjacent normal tissue and blood, the study brought together TCRbeta repertoire sequencing, expression microarrays and whole-exome sequencing. A total of about 35 specimens from 5 patients went through TCRbeta repertoire sequencing, namely 25 tumor regions, 5 adjacent noncancerous liver tissues and 5 peripheral blood samples. The approximately 25 tumor region samples were profiled with Agilent mRNA microarrays so that TCRbeta repertoire diversity could be related to the local molecular phenotype. High reproducibility was observed for the technical replicate repertoires, with mean shared-clone rates about 0.92 and correlation coefficients above 0.98. What the work shows at the level of the full study, not this receptor alone: A significantly larger repertoire fraction was made up by the top 250 clones in tumors than in blood (p = 0.039). Since the samples were bulk and unsorted, there was no way to compare CD4+ and CD8+ T cell repertoires. Only roughly 7-25% of top clones appeared in all five regions of a tumor, which suggests that tumor-infiltrating T cells are spatially heterogeneous. Repertoire overlap was found to be higher between tumor regions (mean approximately 36%) than between tumor-adjacent (around 17%) or tumor-blood (14%) pairs, consistent with antigen-driven expansion. Only the TCR beta chain was sequenced, so true repertoire diversity is likely underestimated because unpaired alpha chains were not captured. With just a few patients in the study, the authors point out that the findings should be validated in a larger study.

The CDR3 starts with the cysteine, ends with the phenylalanine, and has 14 residues. Just CDR3 DNA is preserved here, 42 bases in frame from base 1. Without any cell sorting, total RNA and DNA were extracted together from around 18-30 mg of bulk tissue using the AllPrep DNA/RNA mini kit. Surgical resection was performed in China between late 2015 and early 2016 on a handful of patients with histopathologically diagnosed primary liver carcinoma. Patients had chronic HBV infection and were treatment-naive at sampling. Five spatially separated regions were sampled per tumor: superior, inferior, left-lateral and right-lateral poles, plus the tumor centre. Histology showed that every tumor sample contained more than 85% viable tumor cells. Each fresh piece of tumor and adjacent tissue was cut in two, with one half stored in RNAlater at -80 degrees C and the other half sent for histology. Starting from about 500 ng total RNA, TCRbeta-specific cDNA was produced by reverse transcription with a constant-region primer and ProtoScript II reverse transcriptase. TCRbeta libraries were built with three nested multiplex PCR rounds, a slightly modified ARM-PCR procedure. Each of the first two PCR rounds ran for approximately 10 cycles using multiplex TRBV1-TRBV30 forward primers together with a Cbeta reverse primer. Sample barcodes and Illumina adapters were added in a final 25-cycle PCR using Deep VentR polymerase. Amplicons of 200-500 bp were gel-purified with a QIAquick gel extraction kit before sequencing. An Illumina HiSeq 2500 was used to sequence the TCRbeta amplicons with 250-bp paired-end reads. In the authors' own workflow: To recover full CDR3 sequences, reads were quality-trimmed using Trimmomatic v0.33 and paired reads were then merged using FLASH v1.2.11. V, D and J germline segments were assigned to the rearranged TCRbeta sequences by MiGEC v1.2.1b. Clonotype statistics and Shannon-Wiener diversity indices were calculated with VDJtools v1.0.0. To cut down on sampling bias, every analysis after diversity analysis relied on just the 250 most abundant clonotypes from each sample. In TCRdb, the public reads were trimmed at Q25 with fastp and aligned with MiXCR, with productive beta chains retained. Each record represents a unique CDR3 protein, reported with the most common genes and DNA among its rows. None of the V and J calls come from the authors' own analysis; TCRdb made them. The sample table contains under 90,000 distinct CDR3 sequences; only one count was recorded for 65% to 80% of them. Of the sample, 15% to 20% is held by the ten largest clones.

A remark on this clonotype: Its cognate antigen has yet to be identified. The junction differs from germline at one of its ends, possibly a read error.

Sequencing used liver tumor tissue from sampling region 1. The sample's cell subset or site label, in plain terms: tumor region T1, superior pole. This clonotype was obtained from a man aged 35 to 55 with primary liver carcinoma and hepatitis B virus infection. The rearranged segments are TRBV12-3 or TRBV12-4 and TRBJ1-5, with no D gene named confidently. For the CDR3, the sequence is CTSNLGGVDQPQHF. The nucleotide sequence reads as follows: TGTACCAGCAACCTGGGAGGTGTCGATCAGCCCCAGCATTTT.